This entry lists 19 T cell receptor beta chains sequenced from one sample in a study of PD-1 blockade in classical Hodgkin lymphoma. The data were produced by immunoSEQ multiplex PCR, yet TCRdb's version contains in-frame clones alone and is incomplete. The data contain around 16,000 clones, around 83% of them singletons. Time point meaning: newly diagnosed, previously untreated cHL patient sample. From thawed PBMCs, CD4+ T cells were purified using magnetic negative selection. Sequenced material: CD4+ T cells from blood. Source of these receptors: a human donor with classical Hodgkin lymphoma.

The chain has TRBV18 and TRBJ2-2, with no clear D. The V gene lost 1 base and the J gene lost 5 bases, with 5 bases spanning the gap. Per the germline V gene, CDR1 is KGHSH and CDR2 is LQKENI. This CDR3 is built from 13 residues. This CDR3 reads CASSPLLTGELFF. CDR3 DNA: TGTGCCAGCTCACCACTTCTGACCGGGGAGCTGTTTTTT.

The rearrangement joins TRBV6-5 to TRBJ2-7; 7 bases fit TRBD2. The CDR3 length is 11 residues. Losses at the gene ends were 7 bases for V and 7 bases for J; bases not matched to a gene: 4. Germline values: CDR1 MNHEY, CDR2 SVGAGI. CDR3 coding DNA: TGTGCCAGCACCAAGGGAGGGGAGCAGTACTTC. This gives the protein CASTKGGEQYF.

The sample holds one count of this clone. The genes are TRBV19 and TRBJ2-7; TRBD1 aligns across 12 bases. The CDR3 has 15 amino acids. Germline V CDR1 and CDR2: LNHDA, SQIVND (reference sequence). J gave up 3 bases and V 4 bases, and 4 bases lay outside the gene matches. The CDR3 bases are TGTGCCAGTAGTACCGGGACAGGGGGCATCTACGAGCAGTACTTC. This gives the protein CASSTGTGGIYEQYF.

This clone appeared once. CDR3 DNA: TGTGCCAGCAGCTTAACCACAGGGGGTGGTGAAAAACTGTTTTTT. This sequence encodes CASSLTTGGGEKLFF. V usage is TRBV7-9 and J usage is TRBJ1-4, with TRBD1 matching over 8 bases. The CDR3 is 15 residues long. Germline CDR1 SEHNR, CDR2 FQNEAQ (reference sequence). V trimming: 2 bases; J trimming: 7 bases; junction bases outside the gene matches: 6.

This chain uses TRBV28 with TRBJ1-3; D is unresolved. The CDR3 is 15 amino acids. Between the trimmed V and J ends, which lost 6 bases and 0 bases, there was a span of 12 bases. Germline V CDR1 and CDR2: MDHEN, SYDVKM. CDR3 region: CASSPFSSSGNTIYF. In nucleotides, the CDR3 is TGTGCCAGCAGCCCCTTTTCGAGCTCTGGAAACACCATATATTTT.

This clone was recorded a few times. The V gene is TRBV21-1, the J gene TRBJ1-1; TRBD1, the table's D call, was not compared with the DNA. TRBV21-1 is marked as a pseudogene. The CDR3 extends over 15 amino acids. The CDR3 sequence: CASSKTKDSPGEAFF. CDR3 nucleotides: TGTGCCAGCAGCAAAACGAAGGACAGTCCCGGGGAAGCTTTCTTT.

In DNA form, the CDR3 reads TGTGCCAGCAGCCTGGACAGGGGATGGGAAAAACTGTTTTTT. Protein product: CASSLDRGWEKLFF. The J gene is TRBJ1-4, the V gene TRBV7-2, with TRBD1 matching 9 bases. The J segment lost 8 bases and the V segment lost 5 bases, leaving 6 bases of the junction unmatched. This CDR3 has 14 residues. The V gene's germline CDR1 is SGHTA and CDR2 FQGNSA.

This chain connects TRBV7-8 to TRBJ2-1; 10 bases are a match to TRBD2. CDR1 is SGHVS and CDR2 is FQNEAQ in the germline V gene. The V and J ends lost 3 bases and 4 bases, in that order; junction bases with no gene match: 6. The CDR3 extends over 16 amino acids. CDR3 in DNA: TGTGCCAGCAGCTTGCCGGGACTAGCGTCATACAATGAGCAGTTCTTC. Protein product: CASSLPGLASYNEQFF. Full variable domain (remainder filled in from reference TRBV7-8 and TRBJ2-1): GAGVSQSPRYKVAKRGQDVALRCDPISGHVSLFWYQQALGQGPEFLTYFQNEAQLDKSGLPSDRFFAERPEGSVSTLKIQRTQQEDSAVYLCASSLPGLASYNEQFFGPGTRLTVL.

CDR3 protein: CASSLVGSTLGDTQYF. In DNA, the CDR3 is TGTGCCAGCAGCTTAGTTGGATCAACCCTCGGAGATACGCAGTATTTT. The rearrangement uses TRBV7-2 and TRBJ2-3; D gene unclear. From germline, CDR1 is SGHTA and CDR2 FQGNSA. There are 16 residues in the CDR3. Between the trimmed V and J ends, which lost 1 base and 5 bases, there was a span of 16 bases.

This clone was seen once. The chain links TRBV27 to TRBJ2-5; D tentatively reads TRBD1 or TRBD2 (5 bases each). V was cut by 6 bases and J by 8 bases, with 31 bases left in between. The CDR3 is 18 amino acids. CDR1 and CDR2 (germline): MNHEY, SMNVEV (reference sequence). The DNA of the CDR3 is TGTGCCAGCAGGAGGGGTGGGGCTAGCACGTTGAGATGGGATACCCAGTACTTC. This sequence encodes CASRRGGASTLRWDTQYF.

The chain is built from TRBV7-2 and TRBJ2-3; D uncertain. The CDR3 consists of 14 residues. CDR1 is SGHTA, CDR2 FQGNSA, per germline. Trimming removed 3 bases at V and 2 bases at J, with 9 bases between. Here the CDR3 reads CASSLVGITDTQYF. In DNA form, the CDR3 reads TGTGCCAGCAGCTTGGTGGGGATCACAGATACGCAGTATTTT.

CDR3 bases: TGTGCCAGCAGCCAATCTGGGACAGGGACGGAGACCCAGTACTTC. Protein product: CASSQSGTGTETQYF. This rearrangement joins TRBV14 to TRBJ2-5, with TRBD1 matching 9 bases. Germline loops: CDR1 SGHDN, CDR2 FVKESK. This CDR3 has 15 amino acids. V trimming: 2 bases; J trimming: 5 bases; junction bases outside the gene matches: 6. The variable domain in full, completed from reference TRBV14 and TRBJ2-5, reads EAGVTQFPSHSVIEKGQTVTLRCDPISGHDNLYWYRRVMGKEIKFLLHFVKESKQDESGMPNNRFLAERTGGTYSTLKVQPAELEDSGVYFCASSQSGTGTETQYFGPGTRLLVL.

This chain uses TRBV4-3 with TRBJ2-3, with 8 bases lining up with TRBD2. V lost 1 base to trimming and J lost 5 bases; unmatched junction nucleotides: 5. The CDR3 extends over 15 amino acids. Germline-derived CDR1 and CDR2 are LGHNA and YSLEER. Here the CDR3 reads CASSQAGRAEDTQYF. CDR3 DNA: TGCGCCAGCAGCCAAGCCGGGAGGGCCGAAGATACGCAGTATTTT.

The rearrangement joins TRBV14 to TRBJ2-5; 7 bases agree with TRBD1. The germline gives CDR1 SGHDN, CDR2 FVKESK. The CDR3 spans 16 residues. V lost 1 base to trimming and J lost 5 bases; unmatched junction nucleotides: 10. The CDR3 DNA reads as TGTGCCAGCAGCCAAGGTCGACAGGGCCGTATGGAGACCCAGTACTTC. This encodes CASSQGRQGRMETQYF.

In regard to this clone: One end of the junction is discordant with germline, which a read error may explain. CDR3 DNA: TGTGCCAGCAGCTTACGCAGGAACATTGAAGCTTTCTTT. Residues: CASSLRRNIEAFF. The chain combines TRBV7-2 with TRBJ1-1, with D unresolved. CDR1 is SGHTA and CDR2 is FQGNSA in the germline V gene. The CDR3 is made up of 13 amino acids.

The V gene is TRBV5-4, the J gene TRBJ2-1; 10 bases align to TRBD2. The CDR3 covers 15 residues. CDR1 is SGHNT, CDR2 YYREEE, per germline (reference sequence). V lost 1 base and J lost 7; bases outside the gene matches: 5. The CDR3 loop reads CASSLTSGKGNEQFF. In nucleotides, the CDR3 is TGTGCCAGCAGCTTGACTAGCGGGAAAGGGAATGAGCAGTTCTTC. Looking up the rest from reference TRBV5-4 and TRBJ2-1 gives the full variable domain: ETGVTQSPTHLIKTRGQQVTLRCSSQSGHNTVSWYQQALGQGPQFIFQYYREEENGRGNFPPRFSGLQFPNYSSELNVNALELDDSALYLCASSLTSGKGNEQFFGPGTRLTVL.

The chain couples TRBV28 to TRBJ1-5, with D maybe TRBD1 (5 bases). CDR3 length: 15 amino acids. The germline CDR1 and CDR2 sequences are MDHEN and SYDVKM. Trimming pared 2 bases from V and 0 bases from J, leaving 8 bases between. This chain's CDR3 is CASSLGTVSNQPQHF. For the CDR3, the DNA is TGTGCCAGCAGTTTAGGGACGGTTAGCAATCAGCCCCAGCATTTT.

The CDR3 region has the DNA TGTGCCAGCATAGGTCACAGCGAGAGGAGCAATCAGCCCCAGCATTTT. Translated: CASIGHSERSNQPQHF. The V call is TRBV28, the J call TRBJ1-5; no clear D. V lost 7 bases, J lost 1 base, and 17 bases lay in between. Germline values: CDR1 MDHEN, CDR2 SYDVKM. This CDR3 has 16 amino acids.

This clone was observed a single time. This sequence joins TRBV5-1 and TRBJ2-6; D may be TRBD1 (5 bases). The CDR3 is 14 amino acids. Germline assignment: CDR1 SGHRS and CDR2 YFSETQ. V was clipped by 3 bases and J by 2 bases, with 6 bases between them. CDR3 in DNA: TGCGCCAGCAGCTCAGGGCCTGGGGCCAACGTCCTGACTTTC. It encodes CASSSGPGANVLTF.